This entry concerns a single T cell receptor (beta chain). The data were taken from a study of PD-1 blockade in classical Hodgkin lymphoma. Study at large: Patients in the cohort were put on intravenous nivolumab, 3 mg/kg every 2 weeks.

With no exception, relapse followed autologous stem cell transplantation in all patients, and brentuximab vedotin exposure varied. Starting with thawed PBMCs, CD4+ T cells were purified by magnetic negative selection. Deletions cut 1 base from V and 6 bases from J, with 16 bases between. Germline lookup yields CDR1 KGHSH and CDR2 LQKENI. The CDR3 has 15 residues. Generated by immunoSEQ multiplex PCR, the TCRdb table keeps only in-frame clones and is missing some. In the table there are about 35,000 clones, more than 80% of which are singletons. This rearrangement joins TRBV18 to TRBJ2-7, with D perhaps TRBD1 (5 bases). The origin of this receptor is a human donor with classical Hodgkin lymphoma. The source was CD4+ T cells from blood, collected at baseline. This CDR3 is CASSPQAGPPSEQYF. Written as DNA, the CDR3 is TGTGCCAGCTCACCACAGGCAGGGCCTCCCTCCGAGCAGTACTTC.